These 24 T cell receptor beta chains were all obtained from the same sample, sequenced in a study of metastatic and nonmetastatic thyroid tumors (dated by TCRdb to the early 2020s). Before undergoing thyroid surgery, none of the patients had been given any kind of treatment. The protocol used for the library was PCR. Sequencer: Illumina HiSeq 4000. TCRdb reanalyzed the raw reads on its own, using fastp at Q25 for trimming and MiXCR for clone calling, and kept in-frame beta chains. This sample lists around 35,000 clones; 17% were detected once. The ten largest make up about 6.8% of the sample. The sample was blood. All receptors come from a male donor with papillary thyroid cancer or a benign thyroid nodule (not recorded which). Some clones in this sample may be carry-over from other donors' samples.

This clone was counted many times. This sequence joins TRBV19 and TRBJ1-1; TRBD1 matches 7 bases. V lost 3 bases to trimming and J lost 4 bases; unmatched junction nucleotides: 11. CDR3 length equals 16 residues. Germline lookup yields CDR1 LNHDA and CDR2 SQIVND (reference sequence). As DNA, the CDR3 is TGTGCCAGTAGTATGAGTCGGACAGGAGCTTTCACTGAAGCTTTCTTT. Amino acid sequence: CASSMSRTGAFTEAFF.

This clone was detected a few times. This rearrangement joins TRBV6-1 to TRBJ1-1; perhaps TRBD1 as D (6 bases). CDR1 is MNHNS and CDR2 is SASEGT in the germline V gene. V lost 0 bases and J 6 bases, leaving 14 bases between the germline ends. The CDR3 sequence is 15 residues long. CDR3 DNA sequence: TGTGCCAGCAGTGAAGCAGAGGGGGGGAATTCTGAAGCTTTCTTT. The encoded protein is CASSEAEGGNSEAFF.

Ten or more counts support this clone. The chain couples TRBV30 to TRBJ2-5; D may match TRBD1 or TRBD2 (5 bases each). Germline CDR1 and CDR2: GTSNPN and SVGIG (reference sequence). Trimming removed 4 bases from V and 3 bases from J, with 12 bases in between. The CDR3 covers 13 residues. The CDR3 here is CAWTRGAEETQYF. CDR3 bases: TGTGCCTGGACGAGGGGCGCAGAAGAGACCCAGTACTTC. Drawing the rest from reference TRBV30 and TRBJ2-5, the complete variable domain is SQTIHQWPATLVQPVGSPLSLECTVEGTSNPNLYWYRQAAGRGLQLLFYSVGIGQISSEVPQNLSASRPQDRQFILSSKKLLLSDSGFYLCAWTRGAEETQYFGPGTRLLVL.

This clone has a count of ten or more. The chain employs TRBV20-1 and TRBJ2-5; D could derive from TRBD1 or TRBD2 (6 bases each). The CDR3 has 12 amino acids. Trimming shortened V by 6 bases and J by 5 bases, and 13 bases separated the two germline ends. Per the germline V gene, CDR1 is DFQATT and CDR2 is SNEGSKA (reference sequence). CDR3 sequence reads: CSANKGGETQYF. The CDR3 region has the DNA TGCAGTGCCAACAAAGGGGGGGAGACCCAGTACTTC.

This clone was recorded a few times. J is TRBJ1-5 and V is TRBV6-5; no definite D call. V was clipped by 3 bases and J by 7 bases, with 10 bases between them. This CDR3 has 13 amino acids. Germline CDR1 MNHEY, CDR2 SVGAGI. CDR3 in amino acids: CASSYSPPQPQHF. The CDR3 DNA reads TGTGCCAGCAGTTATAGTCCTCCCCAGCCCCAGCATTTT.

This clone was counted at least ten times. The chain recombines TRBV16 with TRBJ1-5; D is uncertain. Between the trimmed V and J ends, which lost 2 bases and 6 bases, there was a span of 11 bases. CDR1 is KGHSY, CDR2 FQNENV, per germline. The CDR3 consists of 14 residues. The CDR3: CASSQLWRVQPQHF. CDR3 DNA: TGTGCCAGCAGCCAACTGTGGAGGGTTCAGCCCCAGCATTTT.

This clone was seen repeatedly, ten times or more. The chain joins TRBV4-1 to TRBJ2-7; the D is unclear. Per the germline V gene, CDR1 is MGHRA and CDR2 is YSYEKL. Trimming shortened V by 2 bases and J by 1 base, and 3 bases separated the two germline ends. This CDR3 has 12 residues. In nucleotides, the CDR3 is TGCGCCAGCAGCCAAACTTCCTACGAGCAGTACTTC. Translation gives CASSQTSYEQYF.

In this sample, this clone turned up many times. DNA of the CDR3: TGCGCCAGCAGCCCGAAATATCCCGGGACAGGGGACACCGGGGAGCTGTTTTTT. It is translated as CASSPKYPGTGDTGELFF. The V call is TRBV4-1, the J call TRBJ2-2, with TRBD1 identical over 10 bases. This CDR3 is built from 18 residues. V shed 4 bases and J 3 bases; nucleotides not matched to a gene: 11. Germline V gives CDR1 MGHRA, CDR2 YSYEKL.

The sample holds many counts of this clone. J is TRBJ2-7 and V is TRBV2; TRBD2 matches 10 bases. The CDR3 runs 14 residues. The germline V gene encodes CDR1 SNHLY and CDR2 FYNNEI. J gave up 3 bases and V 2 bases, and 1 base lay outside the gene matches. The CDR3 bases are TGTGCCAGCAGTGAACTAGCGGGAGTCTACGAGCAGTACTTC. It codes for CASSELAGVYEQYF. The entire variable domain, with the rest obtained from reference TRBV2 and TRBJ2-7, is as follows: EPEVTQTPSHQVTQMGQEVILRCVPISNHLYFYWYRQILGQKVEFLVSFYNNEISEKSEIFDDQFSVERPDGSNFTLKIRSTKLEDSAMYFCASSELAGVYEQYFGPGTRLTVT.

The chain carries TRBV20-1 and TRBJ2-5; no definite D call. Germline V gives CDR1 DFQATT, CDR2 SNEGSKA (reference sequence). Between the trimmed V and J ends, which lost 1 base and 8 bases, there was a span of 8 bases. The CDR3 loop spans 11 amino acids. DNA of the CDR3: TGCAGTGCTAGAGGTGTATATACCCAGTACTTC. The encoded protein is CSARGVYTQYF.

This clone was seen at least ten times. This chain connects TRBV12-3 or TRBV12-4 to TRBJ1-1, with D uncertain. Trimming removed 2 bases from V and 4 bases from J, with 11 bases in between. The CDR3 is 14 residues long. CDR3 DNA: TGTGCCAGCAGTTTAATTAGTGTGGCCACTGAAGCTTTCTTT. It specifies CASSLISVATEAFF.

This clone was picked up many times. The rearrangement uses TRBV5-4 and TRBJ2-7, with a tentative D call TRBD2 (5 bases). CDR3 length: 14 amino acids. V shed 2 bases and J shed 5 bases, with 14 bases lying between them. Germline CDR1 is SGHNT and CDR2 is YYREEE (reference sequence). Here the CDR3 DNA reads TGTGCCAGCAGCTTAGCCGGGAAGTATCACGAGCAGTACTTC. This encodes CASSLAGKYHEQYF.

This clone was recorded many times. This chain's CDR3 is CASGRGNTEAFF. DNA of the CDR3: TGTGCTTCGGGGCGCGGGAACACTGAAGCTTTCTTT. The genes are TRBV10-3 and TRBJ1-1, with D perhaps TRBD1 (5 bases). This CDR3 is 12 amino acids long. Per germline, CDR1 ENHRY and CDR2 SYGVKD.

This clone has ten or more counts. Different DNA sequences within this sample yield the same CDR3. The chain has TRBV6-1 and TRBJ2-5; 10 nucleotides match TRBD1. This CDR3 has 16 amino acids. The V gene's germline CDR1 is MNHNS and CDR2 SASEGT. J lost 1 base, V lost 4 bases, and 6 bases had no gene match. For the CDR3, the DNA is TGTGCCAGCAGTGTGAGGGACAGGGGATCCCAAGAGACCCAGTACTTC. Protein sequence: CASSVRDRGSQETQYF.

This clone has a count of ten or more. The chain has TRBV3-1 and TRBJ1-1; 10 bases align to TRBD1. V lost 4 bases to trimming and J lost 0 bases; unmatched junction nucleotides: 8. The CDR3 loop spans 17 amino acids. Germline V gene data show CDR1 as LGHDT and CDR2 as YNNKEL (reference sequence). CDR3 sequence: CASSPGQGKTLNTEAFF. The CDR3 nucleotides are TGTGCCAGCAGCCCGGGACAGGGGAAGACCCTGAACACTGAAGCTTTCTTT.

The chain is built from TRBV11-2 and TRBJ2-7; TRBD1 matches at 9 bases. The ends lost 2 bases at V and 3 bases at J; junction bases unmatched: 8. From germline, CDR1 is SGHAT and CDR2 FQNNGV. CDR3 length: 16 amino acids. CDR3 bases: TGTGCCAGCAGCTTATATGCCGGGACAGGGTTCTACGAGCAGTACTTC. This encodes CASSLYAGTGFYEQYF.

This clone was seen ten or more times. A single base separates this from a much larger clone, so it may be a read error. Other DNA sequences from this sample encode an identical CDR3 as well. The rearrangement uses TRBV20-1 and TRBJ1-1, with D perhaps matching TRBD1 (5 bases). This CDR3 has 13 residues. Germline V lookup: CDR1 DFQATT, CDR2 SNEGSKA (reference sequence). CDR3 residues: CSARDSGITEAFF. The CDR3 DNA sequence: TGCAGTGCTAGAGACTCAGGGATCACTGAAGCTTTCTTC.

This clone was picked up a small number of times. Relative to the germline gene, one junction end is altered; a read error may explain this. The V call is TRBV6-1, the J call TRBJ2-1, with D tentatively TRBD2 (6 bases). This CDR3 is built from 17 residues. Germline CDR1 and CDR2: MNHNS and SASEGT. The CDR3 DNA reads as TGTGCCAGCATTGAAGCTCGTGCGCGGCTGGACTACAACGAGCAGTTCTTC. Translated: CASIEARARLDYNEQFF.

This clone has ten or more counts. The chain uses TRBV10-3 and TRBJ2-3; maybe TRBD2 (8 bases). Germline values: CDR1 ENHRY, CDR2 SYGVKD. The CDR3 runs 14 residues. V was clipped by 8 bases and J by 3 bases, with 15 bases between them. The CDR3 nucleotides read TGTGCCATCCTACGGGAGGGGGCGACAGATACGCAGTATTTT. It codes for CAILREGATDTQYF.

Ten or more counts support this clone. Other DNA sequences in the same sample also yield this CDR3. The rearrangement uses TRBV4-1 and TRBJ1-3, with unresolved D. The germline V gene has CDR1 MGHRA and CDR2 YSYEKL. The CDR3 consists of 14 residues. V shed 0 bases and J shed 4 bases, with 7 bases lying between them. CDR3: CASSQDRLGNTIYF. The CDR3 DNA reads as TGCGCCAGCAGCCAAGACCGATTAGGAAACACCATATATTTT.

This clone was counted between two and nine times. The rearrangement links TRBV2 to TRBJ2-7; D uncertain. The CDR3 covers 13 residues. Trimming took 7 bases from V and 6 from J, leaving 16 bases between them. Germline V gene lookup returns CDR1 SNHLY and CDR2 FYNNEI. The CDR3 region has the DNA TGTGCCAGCACGGTAGTATTCTCCGCCGAGCAGTACTTC. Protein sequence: CASTVVFSAEQYF.

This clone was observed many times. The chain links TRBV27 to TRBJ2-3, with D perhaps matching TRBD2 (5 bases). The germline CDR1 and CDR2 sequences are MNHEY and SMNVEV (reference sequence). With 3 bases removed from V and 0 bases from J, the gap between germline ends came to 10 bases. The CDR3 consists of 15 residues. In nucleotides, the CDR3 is TGTGCCAGCAGTTTTGTACTAGTGAGCACAGATACGCAGTATTTT. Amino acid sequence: CASSFVLVSTDTQYF.

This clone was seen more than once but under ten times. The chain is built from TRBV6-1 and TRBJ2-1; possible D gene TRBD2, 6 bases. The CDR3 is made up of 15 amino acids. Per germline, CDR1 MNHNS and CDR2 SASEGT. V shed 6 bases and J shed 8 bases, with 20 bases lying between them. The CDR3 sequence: CASSEEGAFMDEQFF. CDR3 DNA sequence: TGTGCCAGCAGCGAGGAGGGAGCGTTCATGGATGAGCAGTTCTTC.

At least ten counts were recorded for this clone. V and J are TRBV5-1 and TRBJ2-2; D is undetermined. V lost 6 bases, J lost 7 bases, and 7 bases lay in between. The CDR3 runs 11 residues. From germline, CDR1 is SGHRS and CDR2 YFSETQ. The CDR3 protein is CASTWGGELFF. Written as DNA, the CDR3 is TGCGCCAGCACGTGGGGCGGGGAGCTGTTTTTT.